Below, 10 T cell receptor beta chains from the same sample are listed, as sequenced in a study of blood T cells in healthy people across ages. Alongside a J-beta primer mix, a sample-barcoded 5' primer served in a second PCR lasting about 6 to 12 cycles. TCRdb reprocessed the 5' RACE reads via MiXCR and lists one record per CDR3 protein. This table has approximately 800,000 distinct CDR3 sequences, 35% to 40% appearing once. Sequencing was carried out using blood. These receptors were collected from a man aged 18 to 30 in good health.

A few counts support this clonotype. The chain has TRBV7-2 and TRBJ2-5, with D unclear. The V end lost 1 base, the J end lost 5 bases, and 17 bases lay between the germline ends. Germline V gives CDR1 SGHTA, CDR2 FQGNSA. The CDR3 loop spans 16 amino acids. The CDR3, as DNA: TGTGCCAGCAGCTTAGATCGGACCCCCGTCTACGAGACCCAGTACTTC. Its translation is CASSLDRTPVYETQYF.

The chain employs TRBV14 and TRBJ1-2; D might be TRBD1 (5 bases). Trimming removed 4 bases from V and 9 bases from J, with 12 bases in between. Per germline, CDR1 SGHDN and CDR2 FVKESK. The CDR3 totals 12 residues. CDR3 nucleotide sequence: TGTGCCAGCAGCCCCGGGGCCGACAGCTACACCTTC. Amino acid sequence: CASSPGADSYTF.

The chain couples TRBV5-1 to TRBJ1-6; D gene ambiguous. The CDR3 is 13 amino acids. Germline loops: CDR1 SGHRS, CDR2 YFSETQ. V was pared by 1 base and J by 13 bases, with 12 bases between. The CDR3 DNA is TGCGCCAGCAGCTTGAGGGTCGGTTTCCCCCTCCACTTT. This sequence encodes CASSLRVGFPLHF.

The J gene is TRBJ2-3, the V gene TRBV4-3; 10 positions agree with TRBD2. The CDR3 is made up of 17 amino acids. V was clipped by 4 bases and J by 8 bases; unmatched bases: 15. From germline, CDR1 is LGHNA and CDR2 YSLEER. The CDR3 region is CASSRGIAGGTAGTQYF. CDR3 nucleotides: TGCGCCAGCAGCCGGGGAATAGCGGGGGGCACCGCAGGTACGCAGTATTTT.

V gene TRBV4-1 combines with J gene TRBJ1-3; no clear D. The CDR3 runs 15 residues. Per the germline V gene, CDR1 is MGHRA and CDR2 is YSYEKL. With 0 bases removed from V and 2 bases from J, the gap between germline ends came to 8 bases. The CDR3 sequence is CASSQDPAAGNTIYF. The CDR3 DNA is TGCGCCAGCAGCCAAGATCCGGCGGCTGGAAACACCATATATTTT.

The rearrangement links TRBV7-9 to TRBJ1-3; perhaps TRBD1 as D (5 bases). From germline, CDR1 is SEHNR and CDR2 FQNEAQ (reference sequence). V lost 3 bases and J lost 2, with 11 bases in between. The CDR3 runs 15 residues. CDR3 in amino acids: CASSLLRGAGNTIYF. CDR3 sequence (DNA): TGTGCCAGCAGCTTGTTGAGGGGTGCTGGAAACACCATATATTTT.

In its sample, this clonotype was seen once. V usage is TRBV24-1 and J usage is TRBJ2-2; TRBD1 agrees at 8 bases. The CDR3 loop spans 15 amino acids. Looked up from germline, CDR1 is KGHDR and CDR2 is SFDVKD. The junction had 5 bases not matched to a gene; V was cut back by 6 bases and J by 3 bases. The DNA for the CDR3 is TGTGCCACCAGTTTGACAGGGGTAGACACCGGGGAGCTGTTTTTT. Its translation: CATSLTGVDTGELFF.

The chain combines TRBV6-5 with TRBJ1-2; no clear D. This CDR3 has 13 amino acids. V was shortened by 6 bases and J by 4 bases, with 12 bases between the two germline ends. Germline CDR1 and CDR2: MNHEY and SVGAGI. DNA of the CDR3: TGTGCCAGCAGCTCCGCCGACTTCTATGGCTACACCTTC. Translation: CASSSADFYGYTF.

V usage is TRBV6-5 and J usage is TRBJ1-1, with 7 positions matching TRBD1. The CDR3 spans 14 residues. The ends lost 2 bases at V and 2 bases at J; junction bases unmatched: 2. The V gene's germline CDR1 is MNHEY and CDR2 SVGAGI. For the CDR3, the DNA is TGTGCCAGCAGTTACCGGGACAGAAACACTGAAGCTTTCTTT. Amino acids: CASSYRDRNTEAFF.

The chain uses TRBV9 and TRBJ2-1; tentatively, D is TRBD2 (7 bases). The J call is uncertain, as TRBJ2-7 better fits the DNA end. Looked up from germline, CDR1 is SGDLS and CDR2 is YYNGEE. CDR3 length: 15 amino acids. The CDR3 DNA is TGTGCCAGCACCCCGGGGGGCAACTCCTACAATGAGCAGTACTTC. Translated: CASTPGGNSYNEQYF.